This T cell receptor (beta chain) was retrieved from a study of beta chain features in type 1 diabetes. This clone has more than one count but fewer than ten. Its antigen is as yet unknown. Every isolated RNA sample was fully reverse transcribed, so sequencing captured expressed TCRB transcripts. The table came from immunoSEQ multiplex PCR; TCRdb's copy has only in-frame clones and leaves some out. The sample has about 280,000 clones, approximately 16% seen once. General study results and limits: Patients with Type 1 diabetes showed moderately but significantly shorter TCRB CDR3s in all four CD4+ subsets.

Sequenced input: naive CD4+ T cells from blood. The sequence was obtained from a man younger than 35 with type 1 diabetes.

CDR3 DNA: TGTGCCACCCGGGAGGCTAGCGGGGCCTACGAGCAGTACTTC. Amino acid sequence: CATREASGAYEQYF. The chain is built from TRBV28 and TRBJ2-7, with 9 bases that match TRBD2. From germline, CDR1 is MDHEN and CDR2 SYDVKM. This CDR3 is 14 amino acids long. V lost 10 bases, J lost 2 bases, and 9 bases stayed unmatched.